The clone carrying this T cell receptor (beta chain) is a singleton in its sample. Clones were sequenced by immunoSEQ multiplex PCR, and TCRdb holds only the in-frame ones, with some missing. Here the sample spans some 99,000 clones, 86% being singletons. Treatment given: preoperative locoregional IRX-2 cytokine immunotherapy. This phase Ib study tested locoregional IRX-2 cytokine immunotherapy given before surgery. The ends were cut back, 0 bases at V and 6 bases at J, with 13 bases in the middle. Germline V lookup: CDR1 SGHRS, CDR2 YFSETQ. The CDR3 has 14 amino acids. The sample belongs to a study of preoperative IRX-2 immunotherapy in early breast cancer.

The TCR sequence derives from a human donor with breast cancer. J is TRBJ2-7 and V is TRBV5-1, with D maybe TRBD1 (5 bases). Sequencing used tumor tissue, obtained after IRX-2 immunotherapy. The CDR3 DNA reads TGCGCCAGCAGCTTGGAAGGACCCCAGGGCGAGCAGTACTTC. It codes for CASSLEGPQGEQYF.